The sequence of this T cell receptor (beta chain) was determined in a study of T-cell memory formation after mild COVID-19. General study points: Within pre-infection memory, some responding clones were found, suggesting cross-reactive memory joined.

V trimming: 4 bases; J trimming: 2 bases; junction bases outside the gene matches: 4. This CDR3 is 14 amino acids long. Germline CDR1 is SNHLY and CDR2 is FYNNEI. This clonotype appeared a few times. The antigen is not known. TCRdb called the 5' RACE reads again in MiXCR, with one record for every CDR3 protein. The table lists 350,000 to 500,000 distinct CDR3 sequences, around 22% of them singletons, with around 13% in the top ten. Sequences were obtained from PBMCs or a T cell subset sorted from them (not recorded which). The chain carries TRBV2 and TRBJ2-7, with TRBD1 matching 8 bases. This sequence originates from an adult woman who had mild COVID-19 (a few samples of this study predate the infection). Cell type and time point are not known. This CDR3 is CASSGTGFPYEQYF. CDR3 bases: TGTGCCAGCAGTGGGACAGGGTTTCCCTACGAGCAGTACTTC.